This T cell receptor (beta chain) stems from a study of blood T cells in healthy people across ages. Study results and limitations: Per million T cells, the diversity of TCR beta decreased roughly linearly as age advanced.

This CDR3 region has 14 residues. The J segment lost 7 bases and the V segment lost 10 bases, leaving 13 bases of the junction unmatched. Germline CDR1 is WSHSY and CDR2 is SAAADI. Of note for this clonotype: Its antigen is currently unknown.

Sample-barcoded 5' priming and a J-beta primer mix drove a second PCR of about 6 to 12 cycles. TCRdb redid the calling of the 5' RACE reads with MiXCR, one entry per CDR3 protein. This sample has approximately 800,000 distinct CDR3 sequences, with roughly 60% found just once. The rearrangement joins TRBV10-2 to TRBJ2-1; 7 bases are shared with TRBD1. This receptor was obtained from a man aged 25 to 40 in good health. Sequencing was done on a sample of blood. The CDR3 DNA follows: TGCGCCATCAAATTCGGACAGGTGTATAATGAGCAGTTCTTC. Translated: CAIKFGQVYNEQFF.